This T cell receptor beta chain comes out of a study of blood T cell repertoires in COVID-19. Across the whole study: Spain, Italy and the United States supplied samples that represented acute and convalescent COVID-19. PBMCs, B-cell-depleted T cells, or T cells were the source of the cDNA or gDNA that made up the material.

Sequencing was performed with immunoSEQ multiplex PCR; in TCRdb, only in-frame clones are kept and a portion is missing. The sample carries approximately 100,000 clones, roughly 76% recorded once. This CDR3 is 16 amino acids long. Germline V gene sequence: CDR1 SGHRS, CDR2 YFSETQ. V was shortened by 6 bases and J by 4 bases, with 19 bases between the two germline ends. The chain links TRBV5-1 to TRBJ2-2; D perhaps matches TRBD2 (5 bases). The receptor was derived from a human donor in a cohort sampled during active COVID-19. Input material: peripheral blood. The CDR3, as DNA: TGCGCCAGCATCCCTGGACCAAGTGGGAGCACCGGGGAGCTGTTTTTT. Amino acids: CASIPGPSGSTGELFF. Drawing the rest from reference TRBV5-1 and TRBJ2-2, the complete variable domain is KAGVTQTPRYLIKTRGQQVTLSCSPISGHRSVSWYQQTPGQGLQFLFEYFSETQRNKGNFPGRFSGRQFSNSRSEMNVSTLELGDSALYLCASIPGPSGSTGELFFGEGSRLTVL.